Below are 27 T cell receptor beta chains sequenced from a single sample in a study of T cells in Graves' hyperthyroidism and ophthalmopathy. Amplification of TCR beta CDR3 regions used RNA as the template. When the TCR CDR3 underwent first-round RT-PCR, the HTBI primer set was used. TCRdb itself ran the multiplex PCR reads through MiXCR, one entry per CDR3 protein. This table has hundreds of thousands of distinct CDR3 sequences, under 15% appearing once. Sequenced input: blood. The receptors originated from a woman aged 40-49 years with Graves' ophthalmopathy.

This clonotype was detected many times. The gene calls are TRBV28 and TRBJ2-7, with TRBD2 matching 10 bases. The CDR3 spans 16 residues. Unmatched junction bases numbered 11, after V lost 5 bases and J lost 4 bases. Germline-derived CDR1 and CDR2 are MDHEN and SYDVKM. CDR3 nucleotides: TGTGCCAGCAGTGTTCTAGCGGGAGATTCTATGTACGAGCAGTACTTC. Translation gives CASSVLAGDSMYEQYF. The full variable domain, its missing parts supplied by reference TRBV28 and TRBJ2-7, is DVKVTQSSRYLVKRTGEKVFLECVQDMDHENMFWYRQDPGLGLRLIYFSYDVKMKEKGDIPEGYSVSREKKERFSLILESASTNQTSMYLCASSVLAGDSMYEQYFGPGTRLTVT.

This clonotype was seen many times. The chain recombines TRBV20-1 with TRBJ2-5, with a tentative D call TRBD1 (5 bases). Germline assignment: CDR1 DFQATT and CDR2 SNEGSKA (reference sequence). This CDR3 contains 13 residues. The germline V and J ends were trimmed by 6 bases and 6 bases, with 17 bases remaining between them. Written as DNA, the CDR3 is TGCAGTGCCCCGAAGGGGTCGGTTAAGACCCAGTACTTC. This sequence encodes CSAPKGSVKTQYF.

The rearrangement uses TRBV6-2 or TRBV6-3 and TRBJ1-1; the D is unclear. The germline V gene has CDR1 MNHEY and CDR2 SVGEGT. The CDR3 runs 12 residues. V dropped 2 bases and J dropped 5 bases, with 6 bases sitting between them. CDR3 DNA sequence: TGTGCCAGCAGTTACCAGTTAACTGAAGCTTTCTTT. Its protein is CASSYQLTEAFF.

The chain couples TRBV28 to TRBJ1-2; maybe TRBD1 (6 bases). The CDR3 consists of 17 residues. V lost 1 base and J 6 bases, leaving 21 bases between the germline ends. Per germline, CDR1 MDHEN and CDR2 SYDVKM. The CDR3 DNA follows: TGTGCCAGCAGTTTATACGCCAGTCTAGTAGGGGGAGATGGCTACACCTTC. Translated, it gives CASSLYASLVGGDGYTF.

The table lists this clonotype with many counts. The V call is TRBV29-1, the J call TRBJ2-7; D not resolved. Trimming removed 6 bases at V and 4 bases at J, with 7 bases between. The CDR3 contains 10 residues. From germline, CDR1 is SQVTM and CDR2 ANQGSEA. The CDR3 DNA follows: TGCAGCGTGAGCGATTACGAGCAGTACTTC. Amino acids: CSVSDYEQYF.

The chain couples TRBV3-1 to TRBJ2-7; 9 bases line up with TRBD1. J was trimmed by 6 bases and V by 5 bases; bases with no gene match: 8. CDR3 length: 14 amino acids. The germline V gene has CDR1 LGHDT and CDR2 YNNKEL (reference sequence). DNA for the CDR3: TGTGCCAGCAGCAAAACCGGGACAGGGACCGAGCAGTACTTC. Translated: CASSKTGTGTEQYF.

The CDR3 spells CASSLSGTGADIQYF. For the CDR3, the DNA is TGTGCCAGCAGTTTATCCGGGACAGGGGCTGACATTCAGTACTTC. The chain joins TRBV28 to TRBJ2-4; 10 nucleotides agree with TRBD1. J gave up 8 bases and V 1 base, and 5 bases lay outside the gene matches. This CDR3 has 15 residues. Germline loops: CDR1 MDHEN, CDR2 SYDVKM. Drawing the rest from reference TRBV28 and TRBJ2-4, the complete variable domain is DVKVTQSSRYLVKRTGEKVFLECVQDMDHENMFWYRQDPGLGLRLIYFSYDVKMKEKGDIPEGYSVSREKKERFSLILESASTNQTSMYLCASSLSGTGADIQYFGAGTRLSVL.

This clonotype was detected a few times. This chain connects TRBV28 to TRBJ1-3; D call uncertain. The CDR3 consists of 15 residues. The germline V gene has CDR1 MDHEN and CDR2 SYDVKM. V lost 5 bases and J lost 3, with 14 bases in between. The CDR3 DNA reads as TGTGCCAGCAGTCCGATCCCCGGCCTTGGAAACACCATATATTTT. Its protein product is CASSPIPGLGNTIYF.

This clonotype was counted at least ten times. The genes are TRBV18 and TRBJ2-5; D is unresolved. Trimming left V 2 bases short and J 3 bases short, with 13 bases between. CDR1 is KGHSH and CDR2 is LQKENI in the germline V gene. This CDR3 comprises 15 residues. CDR3 protein: CASSPGIVGKETQYF. DNA of the CDR3: TGTGCCAGCTCACCAGGGATTGTAGGGAAAGAGACCCAGTACTTC.

This chain joins TRBV27 and TRBJ1-2, with D possibly matching TRBD1 (5 bases). Germline CDR1 MNHEY, CDR2 SMNVEV (reference sequence). V was cut by 6 bases and J by 5 bases, with 19 bases left in between. This CDR3 region has 15 residues. CDR3 sequence reads: CASRDMGGGGYGYTF. CDR3 nucleotides: TGTGCCAGCAGGGACATGGGCGGGGGAGGATATGGCTACACCTTC.

This clonotype was counted many times. The chain carries TRBV15 and TRBJ2-5, with D perhaps TRBD1 or TRBD2 (6 bases each). The CDR3 sequence is 17 residues long. Germline V gene lookup returns CDR1 LNHNV and CDR2 YYDKDF (reference sequence). The V end lost 1 base, the J end lost 5 bases, and 20 bases lay between the germline ends. The CDR3 region is CATSRAFGGQDRETQYF. The CDR3 coding sequence is TGTGCCACCAGCAGAGCCTTCGGGGGCCAGGATAGGGAGACCCAGTACTTC.

This clonotype occurred many times. The J gene is TRBJ2-7, the V gene TRBV7-2; a weak D match, TRBD2 (6 bases). The CDR3 totals 14 residues. Between the trimmed V and J ends, which lost 0 bases and 3 bases, there was a span of 9 bases. Per the germline V gene, CDR1 is SGHTA and CDR2 is FQGNSA. CDR3 region: CASSLASGDYEQYF. For the CDR3, the DNA is TGTGCCAGCAGCTTAGCTAGCGGAGACTACGAGCAGTACTTC.

This clonotype was picked up a small number of times. A read error may explain this, as a much larger clone is one base away. This chain links TRBV6-1 with TRBJ2-2; D is unresolved. Trimming took off 8 bases at V and 6 bases at J, with 13 bases between the two ends. CDR3 length: 13 amino acids. Per germline, CDR1 MNHNS and CDR2 SASEGT. The CDR3 loop is CASGRGDPGELFF. Here the CDR3 DNA reads TGTGCCAGCGGTCGAGGTGATCCCGGGGAGCTGTTTTTT.

This clonotype was picked up many times. The chain carries TRBV5-1 and TRBJ1-2; D unclear. V lost 1 base to trimming and J lost 3 bases, with 10 bases between them. The length of the CDR3 is 14 residues. Germline V gene lookup returns CDR1 SGHRS and CDR2 YFSETQ. The CDR3 sequence is CASSLTGKDYGYTF. DNA for the CDR3: TGCGCCAGCAGCTTGACGGGGAAGGACTATGGCTACACCTTC.

The V gene is TRBV15, the J gene TRBJ2-7, with 7 bases that match TRBD1. The length of the CDR3 is 15 residues. The V segment lost 6 bases and the J segment 1 base; nucleotides outside the gene matches: 9. Per the germline V gene, CDR1 is LNHNV and CDR2 is YYDKDF (reference sequence). CDR3 sequence (DNA): TGTGCCACCAGTCCCAGGCTACAGGGGTCCTACGAGCAGTACTTC. Amino acids: CATSPRLQGSYEQYF. The entire variable domain, with the rest obtained from reference TRBV15 and TRBJ2-7, is as follows: DAMVIQNPRYQVTQFGKPVTLSCSQTLNHNVMYWYQQKSSQAPKLLFHYYDKDFNNEADTPDNFQSRRPNTSFCFLDIRSPGLGDTAMYLCATSPRLQGSYEQYFGPGTRLTVT.

This clonotype was counted many times. V and J are TRBV6-2 or TRBV6-3 and TRBJ1-1, with D perhaps matching TRBD1 (6 bases). Germline assignment: CDR1 MNHEY and CDR2 SVGEGT. The V end was cut by 0 bases, the J end by 0 bases, with 17 bases between. CDR3 length equals 18 residues. The CDR3 DNA reads as TGTGCCAGCAGTTACTCTCGCCAGGGGCCCTTTATGAACACTGAAGCTTTCTTT. Translated: CASSYSRQGPFMNTEAFF.

This clonotype was found many times. The genes are TRBV5-1 and TRBJ2-7; TRBD1 is a possible D gene (5 bases). This CDR3 has 14 amino acids. Germline V gene sequence: CDR1 SGHRS, CDR2 YFSETQ. With 3 bases removed from V and 2 bases from J, the gap between germline ends came to 12 bases. The CDR3 nucleotides read TGCGCCAGCAGCTGGGGCAGCGCCACCTACGAGCAGTACTTC. Translating it yields CASSWGSATYEQYF.

The gene calls are TRBV27 and TRBJ2-7, with D unclear. CDR3 length: 13 residues. Trimming cost V 6 bases and J 1 base, with 10 bases left between them. Germline assignment: CDR1 MNHEY and CDR2 SMNVEV (reference sequence). The chain's CDR3 is CASRDLNSYEQYF. CDR3 coding DNA: TGTGCCAGCAGGGATCTGAATTCCTACGAGCAGTACTTC.

Many counts were recorded for this clonotype. V and J are TRBV6-5 and TRBJ2-5; weak D call: TRBD2 (5 bases). Germline CDR1 reads MNHEY; CDR2 reads SVGAGI. V lost 2 bases and J lost 5, with 12 bases in between. CDR3 length equals 14 residues. The CDR3 DNA reads TGTGCCAGCAGTTACGGACTCCGTGGGGAGACCCAGTACTTC. Its translation is CASSYGLRGETQYF.

This clonotype was recorded a few times. This chain connects TRBV30 to TRBJ2-3; weak D call: TRBD1 (5 bases). Deletions cut 3 bases from V and 0 bases from J, with 10 bases between. Germline V gene lookup returns CDR1 GTSNPN and CDR2 SVGIG (reference sequence). This CDR3 spans 14 amino acids. The CDR3: CAWRVQGSTDTQYF. CDR3 DNA sequence: TGTGCCTGGAGGGTCCAGGGAAGCACAGATACGCAGTATTTT.

This clonotype was seen only a few times. This sequence joins TRBV4-1 and TRBJ1-5, with D possibly matching TRBD1 (5 bases). V gave up 3 bases and J gave up 2 bases, with 14 bases separating them. The germline gives CDR1 MGHRA, CDR2 YSYEKL. There are 16 residues in the CDR3. The CDR3 DNA is TGCGCCAGCAGCCAGGTGGGGGGGTTGGGCAATCAGCCCCAGCATTTT. This translates into CASSQVGGLGNQPQHF.

Only a few counts were recorded for this clonotype. The rearrangement joins TRBV7-9 to TRBJ2-7, with 9 bases identical to TRBD2. Unmatched junction bases numbered 8, after V lost 5 bases and J lost 3 bases. The CDR3 runs to 15 residues. CDR1 SEHNR and CDR2 FQNEAQ come from the germline V gene (reference sequence). This CDR3 reads CASSLVAGVVYEQYF. CDR3 DNA: TGTGCCAGCAGCCTAGTAGCGGGAGTAGTCTACGAGCAGTACTTC.

This clonotype has a count of ten or more. The chain links TRBV6-1 to TRBJ2-7, with 8 bases aligning to TRBD1. The CDR3 covers 15 residues. CDR1 and CDR2 from the germline V gene are MNHNS and SASEGT. V gave up 4 bases and J gave up 3 bases; unmatched junction bases: 8. CDR3 DNA sequence: TGTGCCAGCAGTGGAAGGACAGGGACCCACTACGAGCAGTACTTC. This translates into CASSGRTGTHYEQYF.

The chain uses TRBV5-5 and TRBJ1-3, with D possibly matching TRBD1 (5 bases). Trimming pared 4 bases from V and 2 bases from J, leaving 16 bases between. CDR1 and CDR2 (germline): SGHKS, YYEKEE (reference sequence). CDR3 length equals 16 residues. DNA of the CDR3: TGTGCCAGCAGCCTCCCCCCCGGGACGGCTGGAAACACCATATATTTT. As protein: CASSLPPGTAGNTIYF.

This clonotype was picked up many times. The V gene is TRBV5-1, the J gene TRBJ2-7; 8 bases match TRBD2. There are 14 residues in the CDR3. Germline V gene lookup returns CDR1 SGHRS and CDR2 YFSETQ. The V gene end was trimmed by 4 bases and the J gene end by 3 bases; junction bases not matched to a gene: 6. The CDR3 region is CASSHGLALYEQYF. The CDR3 nucleotides read TGCGCCAGCAGCCACGGACTAGCCCTCTACGAGCAGTACTTC.

The gene calls are TRBV6-2 or TRBV6-3 and TRBJ2-7, with 10 positions matching TRBD2. V shed 0 bases and J 5 bases; nucleotides not matched to a gene: 4. Looked up from germline, CDR1 is MNHEY and CDR2 is SVGEGT. The CDR3 runs to 15 residues. The CDR3 spells CASSYSSGRADEQYF. CDR3 DNA sequence: TGTGCCAGCAGTTACTCGAGCGGGAGGGCCGACGAGCAGTACTTC.

The sample holds many counts of this clonotype. The chain uses TRBV28 and TRBJ1-2, with 7 bases identical to TRBD1. This CDR3 is built from 16 residues. Germline-derived CDR1 and CDR2 are MDHEN and SYDVKM. The V segment lost 7 bases and the J segment 1 base; nucleotides outside the gene matches: 12. The CDR3 DNA reads as TGTGCCAGCACCACCCAAGCCGGGGACAGTAACTATGGCTACACCTTC. This gives the protein CASTTQAGDSNYGYTF.